The sequence of this TCR beta chain was determined in a study of technical replicates of blood from several donors. Assay used: immunoSEQ multiplex PCR; TCRdb lists only in-frame clones, some missing. Among roughly 80,000 clones listed, 90% to 95% were seen once. This CDR3 has 14 amino acids. CDR1 SGHRS and CDR2 YFSETQ come from the germline V gene. The V and J ends lost 4 bases and 4 bases, in that order; junction bases with no gene match: 3. This chain joins TRBV5-1 and TRBJ1-1; 11 nucleotides agree with TRBD1. Sequenced material: T cells isolated from PBMCs. The TCR was taken from a human donor in good health. The CDR3 DNA is TGCGCCAGCAGCCTAGGACAGGGGGCCACTGAAGCTTTCTTT. It codes for CASSLGQGATEAFF.